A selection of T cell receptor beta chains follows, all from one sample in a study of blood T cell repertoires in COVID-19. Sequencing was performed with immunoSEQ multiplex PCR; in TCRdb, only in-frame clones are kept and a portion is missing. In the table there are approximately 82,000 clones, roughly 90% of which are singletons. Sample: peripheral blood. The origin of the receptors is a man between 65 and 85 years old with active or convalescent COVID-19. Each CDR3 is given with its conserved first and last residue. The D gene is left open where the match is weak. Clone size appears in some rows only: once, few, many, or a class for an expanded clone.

cdr3_nt: TGTGCCAGCAGTTACCTCGGGAAAGGCTCCTACAATGAGCAGTTCTTC; cdr3_aa: CASSYLGKGSYNEQFF; d_call: .; clone_size: .; j_call: TRBJ2-1; cdr3_length: 16; v_call: TRBV6-5
cdr3_nt: TGTGCCAGCAGCCCCGGGGGTTCATCCTACGAGCAGTACTTC; cdr3_aa: CASSPGGSSYEQYF; d_call: .; clone_size: few; j_call: TRBJ2-7; cdr3_length: 14; v_call: TRBV7-2
cdr3_nt: TGTGCCAGCAGCTCGATCGGGACAGGACTCTATGGCTACACCTTC; cdr3_aa: CASSSIGTGLYGYTF; d_call: TRBD1; clone_size: .; j_call: TRBJ1-2; cdr3_length: 15; v_call: TRBV11-2
cdr3_nt: TGTGCCAGCAGTCGGGGACAGGGGGCCGGAGAGACCCAGTACTTC; cdr3_aa: CASSRGQGAGETQYF; d_call: TRBD1; clone_size: .; j_call: TRBJ2-5; cdr3_length: 15; v_call: TRBV27
cdr3_nt: TGCGCCAGCAGCTCACAATACACTGAAGCTTTCTTT; cdr3_aa: CASSSQYTEAFF; d_call: .; clone_size: .; j_call: TRBJ1-1; cdr3_length: 12; v_call: TRBV5-1
cdr3_nt: TGTGCCAGCAGTCCCGGGACAGGGGTTAATGAGCAGTTCTTC; cdr3_aa: CASSPGTGVNEQFF; d_call: TRBD1; clone_size: once; j_call: TRBJ2-1; cdr3_length: 14; v_call: TRBV27
cdr3_nt: TGCGCCAGCAGCTTTCGGGAGGGCTCCTACAATGAGCAGTTCTTC; cdr3_aa: CASSFREGSYNEQFF; d_call: TRBD2; clone_size: .; j_call: TRBJ2-1; cdr3_length: 15; v_call: TRBV5-1
cdr3_nt: TGTGCCAGCAGTTACCCAAGGACAGGCGTGAACACTGAAGCTTTCTTT; cdr3_aa: CASSYPRTGVNTEAFF; d_call: TRBD1; clone_size: .; j_call: TRBJ1-1; cdr3_length: 16; v_call: TRBV6-2/TRBV6-3
cdr3_nt: TGTGCCAGCAGCCCAAGGACTAGCGGGAGTACGTATGAGCAGTTCTTC; cdr3_aa: CASSPRTSGSTYEQFF; d_call: TRBD2; clone_size: .; j_call: TRBJ2-1; cdr3_length: 16; v_call: TRBV7-8
cdr3_nt: TGTGCCAGCAGGCTTGGGGGGGCGCTTGTGACTGAAGCTTTCTTT; cdr3_aa: CASRLGGALVTEAFF; d_call: .; clone_size: .; j_call: TRBJ1-1; cdr3_length: 15; v_call: TRBV2
cdr3_nt: TGTGCCTGGAACGGACTAGCGGGAGTGGGTACCGGGGAGCTGTTTTTT; cdr3_aa: CAWNGLAGVGTGELFF; d_call: TRBD2; clone_size: .; j_call: TRBJ2-2; cdr3_length: 16; v_call: TRBV30
cdr3_nt: TGTGCCAGTCTACTAGCGGGAGAATACAATGAGCAGTTCTTC; cdr3_aa: CASLLAGEYNEQFF; d_call: TRBD2; clone_size: .; j_call: TRBJ2-1; cdr3_length: 14; v_call: TRBV6-5
cdr3_nt: TGTGCCAGCACCCTACGAGGGGGCGGGTACAATGAGCAGTTCTTC; cdr3_aa: CASTLRGGGYNEQFF; d_call: TRBD1; clone_size: .; j_call: TRBJ2-1; cdr3_length: 15; v_call: TRBV7-9
cdr3_nt: TGTGCCAGCAGTTACTCGAGCGACGGTTTCCCGAGCTCCTATAATTCACCCCTCCACTTT; cdr3_aa: CASSYSSDGFPSSYNSPLHF; d_call: .; clone_size: .; j_call: TRBJ1-6; cdr3_length: 20; v_call: TRBV6-2/TRBV6-3
cdr3_nt: TGTGCCAGTAGTACCACTACAGGGGGCAGCCAGCCCCAGCATTTT; cdr3_aa: CASSTTTGGSQPQHF; d_call: TRBD1; clone_size: .; j_call: TRBJ1-5; cdr3_length: 15; v_call: TRBV19
cdr3_nt: TGTGCCAGCAGTTTATCGGGGGGTTTTAGAAAACTGTTTTTT; cdr3_aa: CASSLSGGFRKLFF; d_call: .; clone_size: .; j_call: TRBJ1-4; cdr3_length: 14; v_call: TRBV28
cdr3_nt: TGTGCCAGCAGTTACTTATCGGGACAAGAGACCCAGTACTTC; cdr3_aa: CASSYLSGQETQYF; d_call: .; clone_size: .; j_call: TRBJ2-5; cdr3_length: 14; v_call: TRBV6-5
cdr3_nt: TGTGCCAGCAGTTCCGGGACTAGCGGGATCTACGAGCAGTACTTC; cdr3_aa: CASSSGTSGIYEQYF; d_call: TRBD2; clone_size: .; j_call: TRBJ2-7; cdr3_length: 15; v_call: TRBV28
cdr3_nt: TGTGCCAGCTCATATTCAGCGGTGAGATACAATGAGCAGTTCTTC; cdr3_aa: CASSYSAVRYNEQFF; d_call: .; clone_size: .; j_call: TRBJ2-1; cdr3_length: 15; v_call: TRBV18
cdr3_nt: TGTGCCAGCAGTTACCGAGGCGGCACCTATGGCTACACCTTC; cdr3_aa: CASSYRGGTYGYTF; d_call: .; clone_size: .; j_call: TRBJ1-2; cdr3_length: 14; v_call: TRBV6-2/TRBV6-3
cdr3_nt: TGTGCCAGCAGTGACATCAAAAATGCGGCAGCACTTCTCTCTAACTATGGCTACACCTTC; cdr3_aa: CASSDIKNAAALLSNYGYTF; d_call: .; clone_size: once; j_call: TRBJ1-2; cdr3_length: 20; v_call: TRBV6-4
cdr3_nt: TGCGCCAGCAGCCAAGACTCGGGGAAGGGAAATCAGCCCCAGCATTTT; cdr3_aa: CASSQDSGKGNQPQHF; d_call: .; clone_size: once; j_call: TRBJ1-5; cdr3_length: 16; v_call: TRBV4-1
cdr3_nt: TGTGCCAGCTCACCAGGGGGGGAAGAGACCCAGTACTTC; cdr3_aa: CASSPGGEETQYF; d_call: TRBD2; clone_size: .; j_call: TRBJ2-5; cdr3_length: 13; v_call: TRBV18
cdr3_nt: TGTGCCAGCAGAGCGGGACAGGGAGATCAGCCCCAGCATTTT; cdr3_aa: CASRAGQGDQPQHF; d_call: TRBD1; clone_size: .; j_call: TRBJ1-5; cdr3_length: 14; v_call: TRBV6-5
cdr3_nt: TGTGCCAGCAGCTTGATCGCCGGAGGCACAGGGGGCACAGATACGCAGTATTTT; cdr3_aa: CASSLIAGGTGGTDTQYF; d_call: TRBD1; clone_size: .; j_call: TRBJ2-3; cdr3_length: 18; v_call: TRBV7-2
cdr3_nt: TGTGCCAGCAGTTTGGGACAGAGTAATGAAAAACTGTTTTTT; cdr3_aa: CASSLGQSNEKLFF; d_call: TRBD1; clone_size: .; j_call: TRBJ1-4; cdr3_length: 14; v_call: TRBV6-5
cdr3_nt: TGTGCCAGCAGGATTGGGACAGGTGATGCTAACTATGGCTACACCTTC; cdr3_aa: CASRIGTGDANYGYTF; d_call: TRBD1; clone_size: .; j_call: TRBJ1-2; cdr3_length: 16; v_call: TRBV6-6